Presented here are 18 T cell receptor beta chains from one specimen sequenced in a study of T cell responses to AZD1222 COVID-19 vaccine. TCRdb's copy holds only in-frame clones and misses some; the assay was immunoSEQ multiplex PCR. The sample holds fewer than 100,000 clones, roughly nine tenths seen once. Source: peripheral blood, taken on day 0 of AZD1222 vaccination. Source of these receptors: an adult in good health.

The chain recombines TRBV30 with TRBJ1-4; no definite D call. Germline values: CDR1 GTSNPN, CDR2 SVGIG (reference sequence). Between the trimmed V and J ends, which lost 1 base and 8 bases, there was a span of 14 bases. The CDR3 totals 14 residues. The CDR3 loop reads CAWSDWAVREKLFF. The CDR3 DNA follows: TGTGCCTGGAGTGATTGGGCTGTCCGGGAAAAACTGTTTTTT.

The chain has TRBV5-6 and TRBJ2-5; weak D call: TRBD1 (5 bases). Trimming took 2 bases from V and 4 from J, leaving 15 bases between them. The CDR3 extends over 15 amino acids. Germline-derived CDR1 and CDR2 are SGHDT and YYEEEE. In DNA form, the CDR3 reads TGTGCCAGCAGCTTCCAGGCAGGGATCGTAGAGACCCAGTACTTC. Translating gives CASSFQAGIVETQYF.

This clone appeared many times. The chain links TRBV7-2 to TRBJ1-1; no firm D call. Germline CDR1 is SGHTA and CDR2 is FQGNSA. This CDR3 region has 13 residues. The germline V and J ends were trimmed by 1 base and 6 bases, with 9 bases remaining between them. CDR3: CASSLEITAEAFF. CDR3 coding DNA: TGTGCCAGCAGCTTAGAAATCACGGCTGAAGCTTTCTTT.

This rearrangement joins TRBV19 to TRBJ2-6; D is perhaps TRBD2 (5 bases). Trimming pared 1 base from V and 0 bases from J, leaving 7 bases between. Germline CDR1 reads LNHDA; CDR2 reads SQIVND (reference sequence). CDR3 size: 16 residues. Written as DNA, the CDR3 is TGTGCCAGTAGTATAGCGGGGTTCTCTGGGGCCAACGTCCTGACTTTC. Its protein product is CASSIAGFSGANVLTF. The whole variable domain, filled in from reference TRBV19 and TRBJ2-6, reads DGGITQSPKYLFRKEGQNVTLSCEQNLNHDAMYWYRQDPGQGLRLIYYSQIVNDFQKGDIAEGYSVSREKKESFPLTVTSAQKNPTAFYLCASSIAGFSGANVLTFGAGSRLTVL.

The rearrangement uses TRBV6-5 and TRBJ2-7; D unresolved. The germline CDR1 and CDR2 sequences are MNHEY and SVGAGI. V gave up 5 bases and J gave up 2 bases, with 13 bases separating them. The CDR3 totals 14 residues. The CDR3 DNA follows: TGTGCCAGCAGTAGGCCGGGCAAAGCCTACGAGCAGTACTTC. Its translation is CASSRPGKAYEQYF.

To note about this clone: No DNA is shown, since the ends of the CDR3 on it are uncertain; the CDR3 is the one TCRdb lists. The gene calls are TRBV6-5 and TRBJ1-3. The CDR3 comprises 14 residues, both ends counted. In germline, CDR1 is MNHEY, CDR2 SVGAGI. This chain's CDR3 is CASILESSGNTIYF.

V usage is TRBV29-1 and J usage is TRBJ1-6; D is uncertain. This CDR3 contains 13 residues. Germline V gene lookup returns CDR1 SQVTM and CDR2 ANQGSEA. Trimming shortened V by 4 bases and J by 7 bases, and 11 bases separated the two germline ends. The CDR3 DNA follows: TGCAGCGTTGGGGAGGGTTGGAATTCACCCCTCCACTTT. Translating it yields CSVGEGWNSPLHF.

The J gene is TRBJ1-5, the V gene TRBV27; 7 nucleotides match TRBD1. J gave up 2 bases and V 5 bases, and 3 bases lay outside the gene matches. Looked up from germline, CDR1 is MNHEY and CDR2 is SMNVEV (reference sequence). CDR3 length equals 14 residues. CDR3 sequence (DNA): TGTGCCAGCAGTGTCGACAGGGGCAATCAGCCCCAGCATTTT. Protein product: CASSVDRGNQPQHF.

This chain connects TRBV18 to TRBJ1-1; D is undetermined. V was cut by 3 bases and J by 1 base, with 6 bases left in between. The CDR3 extends over 13 amino acids. CDR1 and CDR2 (germline): KGHSH, LQKENI. Here the CDR3 DNA reads TGTGCCAGCTCACCTCAACAGAACACTGAAGCTTTCTTT. The encoded protein is CASSPQQNTEAFF.

Only a few counts were recorded for this clone. The J gene is TRBJ2-1, the V gene TRBV19; D unresolved. CDR1 is LNHDA and CDR2 is SQIVND in the germline V gene (reference sequence). This CDR3 region has 12 residues. The ends were cut back, 3 bases at V and 7 bases at J, with 7 bases in the middle. DNA of the CDR3: TGTGCCAGTAGTATTGCCCGGAATGAGCAGTTCTTC. Residues: CASSIARNEQFF.

The chain couples TRBV5-1 to TRBJ2-7; no definite D call. Germline V gene sequence: CDR1 SGHRS, CDR2 YFSETQ. This CDR3 has 14 residues. Trimming took 0 bases from V and 2 from J, leaving 9 bases between them. The DNA of the CDR3 is TGCGCCAGCAGCTTGGCAGAAAATCCCTACGAGCAGTACTTC. Translated, it gives CASSLAENPYEQYF.

The chain employs TRBV7-2 and TRBJ1-2; no definite D call. This CDR3 is 13 amino acids long. Germline values: CDR1 SGHTA, CDR2 FQGNSA. Trimming removed 5 bases from V and 6 bases from J, with 13 bases in between. The CDR3 nucleotides are TGTGCCAGCAGCCCGAGGTGGAGCAATGGCTACACCTTC. This encodes CASSPRWSNGYTF.

The chain has TRBV6-5 and TRBJ1-5; TRBD1 matches 10 bases. CDR1 and CDR2 (germline): MNHEY, SVGAGI. Trimming took 9 bases from V and 2 from J; bases not matched to a gene: 1. The CDR3 runs to 13 residues. The CDR3 region is CASGTGGNQPQHF. CDR3 DNA: TGTGCCAGTGGGACAGGGGGCAATCAGCCCCAGCATTTT.

The CDR3 nucleotides read TGTGCCAGTAGTCACAGGGGATATAATTCACCCCTCCACTTT. It translates to CASSHRGYNSPLHF. J is TRBJ1-6 and V is TRBV19, with 7 bases fitting TRBD1. The CDR3 is 14 amino acids. In germline, CDR1 is LNHDA, CDR2 SQIVND (reference sequence). V lost 5 bases to trimming and J lost 4 bases; unmatched junction nucleotides: 2.

The sample holds one count of this clone. This sequence joins TRBV27 and TRBJ2-7, with TRBD1 matching over 10 bases. Per the germline V gene, CDR1 is MNHEY and CDR2 is SMNVEV (reference sequence). This CDR3 comprises 15 residues. After removal of 6 bases from V and 4 bases from J, the junction contained 9 bases not matched to a gene. CDR3 residues: CASRPSGTGAYEQYF. CDR3 DNA: TGTGCCAGCAGGCCGTCGGGGACAGGGGCATACGAGCAGTACTTC.

The genes are TRBV12-5 and TRBJ2-7; perhaps TRBD2 as D (6 bases). The ends were cut back, 2 bases at V and 3 bases at J, with 14 bases in the middle. The CDR3 extends over 15 amino acids. The germline V gene has CDR1 LGHNT and CDR2 FRNRAP. The CDR3 reads CASGLRAGNIYEQYF. CDR3 nucleotides: TGTGCTAGTGGTTTGCGTGCGGGGAATATCTACGAGCAGTACTTC.

The V gene is TRBV5-1, the J gene TRBJ1-5; D not resolved. This CDR3 has 14 residues. Trimming pared 4 bases from V and 7 bases from J, leaving 15 bases between. Per the germline V gene, CDR1 is SGHRS and CDR2 is YFSETQ. The CDR3 sequence: CASSPDLHGQPQHF. CDR3 in DNA: TGCGCCAGCAGCCCGGACCTCCACGGACAGCCCCAGCATTTT.

CDR3 bases: TGTGCCAGCAGCGTAGGAGTCTCTGGGGCCAACGTCCTGACTTTC. The encoded protein is CASSVGVSGANVLTF. This chain uses TRBV9 with TRBJ2-6, with D uncertain. Trimming stripped 0 bases from V and 0 bases from J, with 4 bases between. CDR3 length equals 15 residues. Germline loops: CDR1 SGDLS, CDR2 YYNGEE.